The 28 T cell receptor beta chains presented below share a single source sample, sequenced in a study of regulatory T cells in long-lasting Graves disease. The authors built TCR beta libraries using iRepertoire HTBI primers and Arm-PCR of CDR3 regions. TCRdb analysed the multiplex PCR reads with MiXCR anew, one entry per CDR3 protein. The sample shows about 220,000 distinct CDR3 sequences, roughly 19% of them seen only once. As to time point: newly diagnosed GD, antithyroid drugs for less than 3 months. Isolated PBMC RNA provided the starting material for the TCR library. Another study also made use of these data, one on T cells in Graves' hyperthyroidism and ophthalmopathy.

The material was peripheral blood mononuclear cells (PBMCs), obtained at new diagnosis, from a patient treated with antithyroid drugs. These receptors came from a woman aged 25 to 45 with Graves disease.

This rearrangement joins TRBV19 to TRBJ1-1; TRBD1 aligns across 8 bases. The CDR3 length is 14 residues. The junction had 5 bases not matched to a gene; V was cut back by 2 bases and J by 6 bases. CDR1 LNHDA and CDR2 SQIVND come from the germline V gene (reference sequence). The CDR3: CASSIYQGASEAFF. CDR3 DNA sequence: TGTGCCAGTAGTATATACCAGGGGGCCTCTGAAGCTTTCTTT.

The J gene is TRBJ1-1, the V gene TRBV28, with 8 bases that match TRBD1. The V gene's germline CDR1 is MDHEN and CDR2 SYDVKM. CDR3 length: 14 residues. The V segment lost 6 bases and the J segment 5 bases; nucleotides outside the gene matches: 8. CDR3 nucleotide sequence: TGTGCCAGCAGCCAAACAGGGGGGAGAACTGAAGCTTTCTTT. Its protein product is CASSQTGGRTEAFF. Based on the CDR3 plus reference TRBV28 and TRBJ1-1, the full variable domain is DVKVTQSSRYLVKRTGEKVFLECVQDMDHENMFWYRQDPGLGLRLIYFSYDVKMKEKGDIPEGYSVSREKKERFSLILESASTNQTSMYLCASSQTGGRTEAFFGQGTRLTVV.

The DNA for the CDR3 is TGTGCCAGCAGCCAATCGGGACTCCAGGCCGAGACCCAGTACTTC. Protein sequence: CASSQSGLQAETQYF. The chain carries TRBV11-2 and TRBJ2-5; D is possibly TRBD2 (6 bases). This CDR3 spans 15 amino acids. Trimming removed 5 bases from V and 5 bases from J, with 18 bases in between. Germline CDR1 reads SGHAT; CDR2 reads FQNNGV.

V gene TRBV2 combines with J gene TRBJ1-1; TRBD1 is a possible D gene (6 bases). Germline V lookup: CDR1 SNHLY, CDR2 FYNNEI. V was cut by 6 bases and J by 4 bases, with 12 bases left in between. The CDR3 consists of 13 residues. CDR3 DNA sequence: TGTGCCAGCAGAAACAGGGTATTCACTGAAGCTTTCTTT. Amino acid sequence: CASRNRVFTEAFF.

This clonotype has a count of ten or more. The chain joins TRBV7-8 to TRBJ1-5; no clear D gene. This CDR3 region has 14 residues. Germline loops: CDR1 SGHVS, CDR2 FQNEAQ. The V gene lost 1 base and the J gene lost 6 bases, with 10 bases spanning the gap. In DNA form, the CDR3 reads TGTGCCAGCAGCTTAGGTGGCATAGCTCAGCCCCAGCATTTT. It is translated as CASSLGGIAQPQHF.

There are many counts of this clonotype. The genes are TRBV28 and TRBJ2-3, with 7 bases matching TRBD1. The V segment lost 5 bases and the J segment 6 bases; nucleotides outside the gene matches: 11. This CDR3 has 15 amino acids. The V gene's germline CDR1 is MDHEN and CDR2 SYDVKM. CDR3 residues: CASSDNNRGRDTQYF. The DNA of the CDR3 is TGTGCCAGCAGTGATAATAACAGGGGCAGGGATACGCAGTATTTT.

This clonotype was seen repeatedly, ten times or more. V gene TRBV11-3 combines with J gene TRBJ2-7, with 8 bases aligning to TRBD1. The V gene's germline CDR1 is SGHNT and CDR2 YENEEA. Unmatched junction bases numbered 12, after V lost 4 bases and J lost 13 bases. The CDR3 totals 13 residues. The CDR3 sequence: CASSSSDGDRYYF. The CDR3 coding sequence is TGTGCCAGCAGCTCCTCCGACGGGGACAGGTACTACTTC. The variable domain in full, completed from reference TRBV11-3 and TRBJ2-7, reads EAGVVQSPRYKIIEKKQPVAFWCNPISGHNTLYWYLQNLGQGPELLIRYENEEAVDDSQLPKDRFSAERLKGVDSTLKIQPAELGDSAVYLCASSSSDGDRYYFGPGTRLTVT.

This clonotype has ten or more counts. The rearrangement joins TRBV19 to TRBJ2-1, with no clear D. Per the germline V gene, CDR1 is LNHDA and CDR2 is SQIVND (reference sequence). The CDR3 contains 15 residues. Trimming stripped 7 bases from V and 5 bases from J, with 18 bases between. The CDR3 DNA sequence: TGTGCCAGTACTCTCACAAGGAGTTTGCACAATGAGCAGTTCTTC. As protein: CASTLTRSLHNEQFF.

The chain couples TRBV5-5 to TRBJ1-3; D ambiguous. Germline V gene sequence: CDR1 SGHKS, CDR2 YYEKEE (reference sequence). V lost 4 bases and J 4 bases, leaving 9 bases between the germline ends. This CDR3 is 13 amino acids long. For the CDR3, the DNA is TGTGCCAGCAGCCCCAGTCGGGGAAACACCATATATTTT. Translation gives CASSPSRGNTIYF. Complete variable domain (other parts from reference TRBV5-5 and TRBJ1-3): DAGVTQSPTHLIKTRGQQVTLRCSPISGHKSVSWYQQVLGQGPQFIFQYYEKEERGRGNFPDRFSARQFPNYSSELNVNALLLGDSALYLCASSPSRGNTIYFGEGSWLTVV.

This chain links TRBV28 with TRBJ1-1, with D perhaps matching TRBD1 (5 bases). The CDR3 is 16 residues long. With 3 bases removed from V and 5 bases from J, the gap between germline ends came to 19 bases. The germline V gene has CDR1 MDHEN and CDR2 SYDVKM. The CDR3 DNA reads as TGTGCCAGCAGTTTCCTTTGGAGGGGCCTGGGGACTGAAGCTTTCTTT. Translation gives CASSFLWRGLGTEAFF.

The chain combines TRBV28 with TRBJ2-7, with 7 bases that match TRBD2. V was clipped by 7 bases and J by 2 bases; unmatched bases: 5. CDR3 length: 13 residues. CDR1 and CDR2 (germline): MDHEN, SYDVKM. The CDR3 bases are TGTGCCAGCACCGAGCGGGGCCCCTACGAGCAGTACTTC. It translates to CASTERGPYEQYF. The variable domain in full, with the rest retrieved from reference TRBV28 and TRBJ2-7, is DVKVTQSSRYLVKRTGEKVFLECVQDMDHENMFWYRQDPGLGLRLIYFSYDVKMKEKGDIPEGYSVSREKKERFSLILESASTNQTSMYLCASTERGPYEQYFGPGTRLTVT.

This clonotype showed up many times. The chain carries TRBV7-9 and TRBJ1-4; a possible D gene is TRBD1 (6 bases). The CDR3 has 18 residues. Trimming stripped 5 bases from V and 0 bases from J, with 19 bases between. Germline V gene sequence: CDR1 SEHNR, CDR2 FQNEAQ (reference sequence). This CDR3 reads CASSATRTASATNEKLFF. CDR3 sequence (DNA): TGTGCCAGCAGCGCGACTCGGACAGCCTCTGCAACTAATGAAAAACTGTTTTTT.

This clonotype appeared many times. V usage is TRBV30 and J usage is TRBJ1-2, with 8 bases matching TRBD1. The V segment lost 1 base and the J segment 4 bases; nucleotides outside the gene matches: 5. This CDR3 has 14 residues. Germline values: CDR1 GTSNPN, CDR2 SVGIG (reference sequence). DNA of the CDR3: TGTGCCTGGAGTGAGGGGACAGGTATCTATGGCTACACCTTC. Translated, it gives CAWSEGTGIYGYTF.

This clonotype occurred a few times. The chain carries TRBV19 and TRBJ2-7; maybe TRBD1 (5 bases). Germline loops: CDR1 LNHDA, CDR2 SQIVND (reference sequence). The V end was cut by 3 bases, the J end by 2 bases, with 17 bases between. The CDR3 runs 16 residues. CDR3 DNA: TGTGCCAGTAGTATGGGGCAGGGTACCCCGGCCTACGAGCAGTACTTC. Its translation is CASSMGQGTPAYEQYF.

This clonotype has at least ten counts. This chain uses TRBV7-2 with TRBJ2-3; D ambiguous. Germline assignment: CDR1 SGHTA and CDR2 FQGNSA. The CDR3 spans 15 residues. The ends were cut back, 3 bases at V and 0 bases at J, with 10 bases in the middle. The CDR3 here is CASSFRVGSTDTQYF. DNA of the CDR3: TGTGCCAGCAGCTTTAGAGTAGGAAGCACAGATACGCAGTATTTT.

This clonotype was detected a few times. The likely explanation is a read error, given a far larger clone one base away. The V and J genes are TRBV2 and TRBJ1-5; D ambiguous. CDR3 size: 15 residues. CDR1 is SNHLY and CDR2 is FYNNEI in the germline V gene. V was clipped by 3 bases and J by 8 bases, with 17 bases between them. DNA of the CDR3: TGTGCCAGCAGTGACTCAAGGAACCCAGGCAAGCCCCAGCATTTT. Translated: CASSDSRNPGKPQHF. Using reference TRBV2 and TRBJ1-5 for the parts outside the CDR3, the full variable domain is EPEVTQTPSHQVTQMGQEVILRCVPISNHLYFYWYRQILGQKVEFLVSFYNNEISEKSEIFDDQFSVERPDGSNFTLKIRSTKLEDSAMYFCASSDSRNPGKPQHFGDGTRLSIL.

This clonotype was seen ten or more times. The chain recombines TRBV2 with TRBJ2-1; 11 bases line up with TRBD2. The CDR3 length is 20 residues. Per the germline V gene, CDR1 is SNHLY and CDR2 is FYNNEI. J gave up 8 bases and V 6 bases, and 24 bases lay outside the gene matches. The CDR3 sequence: CASRVTSGIAGHLIDHEQFF. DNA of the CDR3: TGTGCCAGCAGGGTGACTAGCGGGATTGCGGGACACCTTATTGATCATGAGCAGTTCTTC.

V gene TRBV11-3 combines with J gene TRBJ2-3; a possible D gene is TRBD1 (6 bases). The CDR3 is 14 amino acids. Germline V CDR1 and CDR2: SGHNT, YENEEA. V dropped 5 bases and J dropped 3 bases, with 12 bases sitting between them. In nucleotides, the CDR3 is TGTGCCAGCAGCACGGAACAGGGTACAGATACGCAGTATTTT. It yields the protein CASSTEQGTDTQYF.

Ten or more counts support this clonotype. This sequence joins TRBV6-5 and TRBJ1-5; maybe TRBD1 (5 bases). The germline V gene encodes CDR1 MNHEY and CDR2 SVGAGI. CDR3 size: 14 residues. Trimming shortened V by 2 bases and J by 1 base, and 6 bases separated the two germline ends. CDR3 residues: CASSYGGSNQPQHF. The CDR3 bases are TGTGCCAGCAGTTACGGGGGAAGCAATCAGCCCCAGCATTTT.

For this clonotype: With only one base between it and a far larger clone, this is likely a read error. The CDR3 DNA is TGTGCCATCAGTTCCCGGACAGCCGCACATAGCAATCAGCCCCAGCATTTT. It specifies CAISSRTAAHSNQPQHF. This chain joins TRBV10-3 and TRBJ1-5; D might be TRBD1 (6 bases). V was pared by 5 bases and J by 0 bases, with 17 bases between. The V gene's germline CDR1 is ENHRY and CDR2 SYGVKD. CDR3 size: 17 residues.

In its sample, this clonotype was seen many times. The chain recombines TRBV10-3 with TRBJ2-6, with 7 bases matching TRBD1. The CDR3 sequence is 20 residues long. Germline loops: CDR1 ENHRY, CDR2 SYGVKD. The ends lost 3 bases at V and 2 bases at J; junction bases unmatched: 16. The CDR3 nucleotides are TGTGCCATCAGTGAAAGGCAGCTTCGACAGGGAGCAGCTGGGGCCAACGTCCTGACTTTC. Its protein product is CAISERQLRQGAAGANVLTF.

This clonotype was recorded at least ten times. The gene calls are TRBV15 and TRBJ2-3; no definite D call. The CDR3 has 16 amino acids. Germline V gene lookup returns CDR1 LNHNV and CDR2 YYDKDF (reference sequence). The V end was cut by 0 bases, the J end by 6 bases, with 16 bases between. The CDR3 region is CATSRDSSASRDTQYF. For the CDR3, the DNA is TGTGCCACCAGCAGAGATAGTTCAGCGAGTAGGGATACGCAGTATTTT.

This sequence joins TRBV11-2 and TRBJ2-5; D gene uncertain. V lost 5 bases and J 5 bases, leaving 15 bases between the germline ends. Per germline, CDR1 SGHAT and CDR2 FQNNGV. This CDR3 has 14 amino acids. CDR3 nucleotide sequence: TGTGCCAGCAGCCCCGGGTTGGCCGCGGAGACCCAGTACTTC. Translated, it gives CASSPGLAAETQYF.

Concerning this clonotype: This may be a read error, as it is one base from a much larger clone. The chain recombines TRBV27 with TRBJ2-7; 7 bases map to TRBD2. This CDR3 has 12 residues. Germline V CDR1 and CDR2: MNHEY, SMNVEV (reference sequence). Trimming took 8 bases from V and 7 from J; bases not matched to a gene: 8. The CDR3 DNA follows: TGTGCCAGCGCCCGGGGGGTGGGAGAGCAGTACTTC. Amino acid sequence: CASARGVGEQYF.

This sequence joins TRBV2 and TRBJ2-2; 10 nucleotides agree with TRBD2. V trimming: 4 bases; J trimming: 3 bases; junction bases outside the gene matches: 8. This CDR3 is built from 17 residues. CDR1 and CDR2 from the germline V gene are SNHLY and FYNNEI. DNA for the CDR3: TGTGCCAGCAGTGGCGCTAGCGGGAGTCCCGACACCGGGGAGCTGTTTTTT. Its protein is CASSGASGSPDTGELFF.

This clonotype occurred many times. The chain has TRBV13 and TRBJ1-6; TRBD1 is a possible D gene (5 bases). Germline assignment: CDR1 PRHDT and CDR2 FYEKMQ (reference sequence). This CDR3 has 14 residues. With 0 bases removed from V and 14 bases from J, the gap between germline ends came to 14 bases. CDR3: CASSLGQGGLTLHF. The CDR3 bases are TGTGCCAGCAGCTTAGGGCAGGGAGGGCTTACCCTCCACTTT.

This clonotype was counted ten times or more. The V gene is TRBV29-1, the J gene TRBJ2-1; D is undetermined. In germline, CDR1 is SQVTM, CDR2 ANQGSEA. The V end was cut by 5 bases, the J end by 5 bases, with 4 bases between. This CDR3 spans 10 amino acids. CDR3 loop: CSVYNNEQFF. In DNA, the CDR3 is TGCAGCGTTTATAACAATGAGCAGTTCTTC.

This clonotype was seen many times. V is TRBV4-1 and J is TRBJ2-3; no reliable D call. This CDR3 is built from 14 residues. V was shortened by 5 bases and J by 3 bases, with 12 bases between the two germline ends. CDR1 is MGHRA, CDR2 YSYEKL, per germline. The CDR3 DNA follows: TGCGCCAGCAGCGCCGTGGATTTTACAGATACGCAGTATTTT. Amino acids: CASSAVDFTDTQYF.